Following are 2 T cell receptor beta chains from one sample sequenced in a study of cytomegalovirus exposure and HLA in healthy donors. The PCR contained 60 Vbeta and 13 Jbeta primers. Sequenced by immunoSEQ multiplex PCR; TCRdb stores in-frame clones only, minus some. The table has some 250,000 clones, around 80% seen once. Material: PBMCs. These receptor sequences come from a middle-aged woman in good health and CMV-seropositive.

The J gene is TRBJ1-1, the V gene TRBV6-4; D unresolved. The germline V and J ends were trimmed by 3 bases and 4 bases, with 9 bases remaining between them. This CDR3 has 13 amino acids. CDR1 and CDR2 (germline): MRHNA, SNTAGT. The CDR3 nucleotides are TGTGCCAGCAGTGAGACGACGGGCACTGAAGCTTTCTTT. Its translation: CASSETTGTEAFF.

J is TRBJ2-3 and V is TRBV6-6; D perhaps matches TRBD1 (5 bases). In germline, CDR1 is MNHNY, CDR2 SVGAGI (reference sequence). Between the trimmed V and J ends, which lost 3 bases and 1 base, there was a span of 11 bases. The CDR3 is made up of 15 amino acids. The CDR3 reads CASSYAPGRTDTQYF. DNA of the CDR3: TGTGCCAGCAGTTATGCGCCAGGGCGCACAGATACGCAGTATTTT.